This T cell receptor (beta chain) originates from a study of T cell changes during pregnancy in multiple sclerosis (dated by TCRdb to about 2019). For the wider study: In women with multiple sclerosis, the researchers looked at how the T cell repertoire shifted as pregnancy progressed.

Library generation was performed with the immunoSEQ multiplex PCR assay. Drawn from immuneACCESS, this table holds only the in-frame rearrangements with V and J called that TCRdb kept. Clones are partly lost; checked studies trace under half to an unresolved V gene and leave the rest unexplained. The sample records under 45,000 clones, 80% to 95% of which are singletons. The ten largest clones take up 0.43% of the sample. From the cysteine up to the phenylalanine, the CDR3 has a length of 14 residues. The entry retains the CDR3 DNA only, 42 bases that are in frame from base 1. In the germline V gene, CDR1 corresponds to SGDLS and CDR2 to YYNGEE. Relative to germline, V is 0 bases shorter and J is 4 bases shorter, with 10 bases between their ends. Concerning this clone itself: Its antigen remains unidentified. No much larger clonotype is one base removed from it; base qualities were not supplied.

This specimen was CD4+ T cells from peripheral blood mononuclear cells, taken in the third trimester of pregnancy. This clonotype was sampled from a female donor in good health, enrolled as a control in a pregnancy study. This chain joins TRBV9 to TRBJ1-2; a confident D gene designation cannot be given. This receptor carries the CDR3 CASSVVKESYGYTF. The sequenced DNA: TGTGCCAGCAGCGTAGTGAAGGAGAGCTATGGCTACACCTTC.